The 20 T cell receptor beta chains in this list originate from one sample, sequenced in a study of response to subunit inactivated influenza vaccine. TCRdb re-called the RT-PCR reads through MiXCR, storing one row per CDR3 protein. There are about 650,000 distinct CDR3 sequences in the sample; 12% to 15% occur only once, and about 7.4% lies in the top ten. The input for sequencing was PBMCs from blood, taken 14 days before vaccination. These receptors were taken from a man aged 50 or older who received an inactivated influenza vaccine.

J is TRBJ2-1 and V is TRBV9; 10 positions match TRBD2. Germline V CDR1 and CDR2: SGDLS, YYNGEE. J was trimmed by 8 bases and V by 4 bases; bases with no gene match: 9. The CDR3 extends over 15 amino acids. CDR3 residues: CASSPLAGVVYEQFF. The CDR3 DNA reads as TGTGCCAGCAGCCCTCTAGCGGGAGTAGTGTATGAGCAGTTCTTC.

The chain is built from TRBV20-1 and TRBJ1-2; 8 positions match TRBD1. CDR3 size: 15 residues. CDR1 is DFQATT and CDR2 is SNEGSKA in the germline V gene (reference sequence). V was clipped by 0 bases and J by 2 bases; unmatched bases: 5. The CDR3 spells CSARDFTGGNYGYTF. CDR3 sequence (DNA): TGCAGTGCTAGAGATTTTACAGGGGGGAACTATGGCTACACCTTC.

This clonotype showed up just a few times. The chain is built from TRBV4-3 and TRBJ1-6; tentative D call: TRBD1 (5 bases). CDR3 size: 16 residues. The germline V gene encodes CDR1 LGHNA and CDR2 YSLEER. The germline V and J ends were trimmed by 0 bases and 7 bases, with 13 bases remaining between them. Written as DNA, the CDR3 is TGCGCCAGCAGCCAAGATTTTCAGGGAACGAATTCACCCCTCCACTTT. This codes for CASSQDFQGTNSPLHF.

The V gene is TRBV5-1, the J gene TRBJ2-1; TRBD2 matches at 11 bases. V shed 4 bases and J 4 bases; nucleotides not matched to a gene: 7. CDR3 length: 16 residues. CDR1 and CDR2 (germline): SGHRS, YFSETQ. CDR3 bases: TGCGCCAGCAGCCCACCGGGACTAGCGGTTTACAATGAGCAGTTCTTC. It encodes CASSPPGLAVYNEQFF.

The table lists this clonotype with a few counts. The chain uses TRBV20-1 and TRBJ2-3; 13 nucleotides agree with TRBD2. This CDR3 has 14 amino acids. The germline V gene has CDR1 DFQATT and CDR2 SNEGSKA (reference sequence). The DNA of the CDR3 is TGCAGCCTAATACTAGCGGGGGGGACAGATACGCAGTATTTT. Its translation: CSLILAGGTDTQYF.

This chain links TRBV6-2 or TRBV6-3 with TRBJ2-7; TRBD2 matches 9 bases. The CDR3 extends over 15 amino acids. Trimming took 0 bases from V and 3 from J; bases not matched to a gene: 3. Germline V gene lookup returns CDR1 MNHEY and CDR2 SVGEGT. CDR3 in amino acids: CASSYSRLADYEQYF. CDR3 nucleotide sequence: TGTGCCAGCAGTTACTCGAGACTAGCGGACTACGAGCAGTACTTC.

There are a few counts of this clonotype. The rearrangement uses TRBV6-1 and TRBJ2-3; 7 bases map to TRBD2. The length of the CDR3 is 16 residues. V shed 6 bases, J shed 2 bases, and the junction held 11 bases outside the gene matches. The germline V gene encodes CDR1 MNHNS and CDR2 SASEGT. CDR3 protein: CASSRLGTTNTDTQYF. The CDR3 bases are TGTGCCAGCAGCCGACTTGGGACTACCAACACAGATACGCAGTATTTT.

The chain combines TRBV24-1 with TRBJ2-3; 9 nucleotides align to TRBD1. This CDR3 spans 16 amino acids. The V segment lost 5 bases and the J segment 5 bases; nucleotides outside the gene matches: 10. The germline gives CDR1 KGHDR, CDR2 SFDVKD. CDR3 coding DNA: TGTGCCACCAGTGGGCGGCGACAGGGGGGTATAGATACGCAGTATTTT. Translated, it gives CATSGRRQGGIDTQYF.

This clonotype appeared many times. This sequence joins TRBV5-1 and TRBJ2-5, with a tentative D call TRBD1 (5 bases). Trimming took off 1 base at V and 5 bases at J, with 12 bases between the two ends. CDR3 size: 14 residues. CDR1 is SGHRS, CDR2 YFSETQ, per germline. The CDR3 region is CASSLPGSEETQYF. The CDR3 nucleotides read TGCGCCAGCAGCTTGCCAGGGTCAGAGGAGACCCAGTACTTC.

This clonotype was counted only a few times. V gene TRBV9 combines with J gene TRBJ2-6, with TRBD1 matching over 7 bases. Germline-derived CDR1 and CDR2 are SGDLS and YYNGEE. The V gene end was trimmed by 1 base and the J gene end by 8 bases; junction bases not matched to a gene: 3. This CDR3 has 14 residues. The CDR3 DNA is TGTGCCAGCAGCGTATCACAGGGGACCAACGTCCTGACTTTC. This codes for CASSVSQGTNVLTF. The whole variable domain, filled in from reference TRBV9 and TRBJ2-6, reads DSGVTQTPKHLITATGQRVTLRCSPRSGDLSVYWYQQSLDQGLQFLIQYYNGEERAKGNILERFSAQQFPDLHSELNLSSLELGDSALYFCASSVSQGTNVLTFGAGSRLTVL.

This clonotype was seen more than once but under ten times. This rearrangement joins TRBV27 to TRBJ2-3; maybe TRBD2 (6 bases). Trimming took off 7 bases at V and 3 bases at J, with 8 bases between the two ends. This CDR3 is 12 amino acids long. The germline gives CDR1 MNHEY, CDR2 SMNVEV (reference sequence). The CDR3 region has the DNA TGTGCCAGCATGGGGGGAACAGATACGCAGTATTTT. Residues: CASMGGTDTQYF.

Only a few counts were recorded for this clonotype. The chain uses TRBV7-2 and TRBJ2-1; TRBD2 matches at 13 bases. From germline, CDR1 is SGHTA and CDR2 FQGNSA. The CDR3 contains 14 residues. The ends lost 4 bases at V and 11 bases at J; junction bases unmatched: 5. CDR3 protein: CASSSLLAGGQQFF. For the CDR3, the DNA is TGTGCCAGCAGCTCCCTACTAGCGGGGGGGCAGCAGTTCTTC.

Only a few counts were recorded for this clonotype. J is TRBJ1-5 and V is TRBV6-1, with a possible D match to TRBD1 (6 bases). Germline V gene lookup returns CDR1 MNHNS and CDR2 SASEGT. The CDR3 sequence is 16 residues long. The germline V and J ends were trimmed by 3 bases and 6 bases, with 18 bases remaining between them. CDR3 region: CASSEAAGVRSQPQHF. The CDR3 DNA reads TGTGCCAGCAGTGAGGCCGCAGGGGTGAGGAGTCAGCCCCAGCATTTT.

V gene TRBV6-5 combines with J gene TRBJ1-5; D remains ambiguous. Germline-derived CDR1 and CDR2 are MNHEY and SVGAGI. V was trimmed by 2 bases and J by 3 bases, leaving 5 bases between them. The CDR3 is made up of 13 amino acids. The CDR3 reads CASSYNNNQPQHF. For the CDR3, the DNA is TGTGCCAGCAGTTACAACAACAATCAGCCCCAGCATTTT.

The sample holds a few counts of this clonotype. DNA for the CDR3: TGTGCCAGCAGTTACTCGTCTGAGGGTCTGAGGGGCAACGAGCAGTACTTC. The encoded protein is CASSYSSEGLRGNEQYF. The V and J genes are TRBV6-2 or TRBV6-3 and TRBJ2-7; D possibly matches TRBD1 or TRBD2 (5 bases each). The V end was cut by 0 bases, the J end by 5 bases, with 20 bases between. The CDR3 covers 17 residues. In germline, CDR1 is MNHEY, CDR2 SVGEGT.

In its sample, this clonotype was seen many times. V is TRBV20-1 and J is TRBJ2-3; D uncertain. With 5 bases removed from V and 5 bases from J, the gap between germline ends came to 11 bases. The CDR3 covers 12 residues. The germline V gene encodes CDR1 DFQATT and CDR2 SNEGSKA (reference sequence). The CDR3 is CSALPLGDTQYF. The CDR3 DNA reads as TGCAGTGCTCTTCCCCTTGGAGATACGCAGTATTTT.

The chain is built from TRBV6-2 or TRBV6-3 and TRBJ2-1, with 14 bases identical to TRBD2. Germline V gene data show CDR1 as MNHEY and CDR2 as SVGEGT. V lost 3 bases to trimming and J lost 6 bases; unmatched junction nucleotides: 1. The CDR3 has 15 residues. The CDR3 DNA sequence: TGTGCCAGCAGTTATGGACTAGCGGGGGGCAATGAGCAGTTCTTC. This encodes CASSYGLAGGNEQFF.

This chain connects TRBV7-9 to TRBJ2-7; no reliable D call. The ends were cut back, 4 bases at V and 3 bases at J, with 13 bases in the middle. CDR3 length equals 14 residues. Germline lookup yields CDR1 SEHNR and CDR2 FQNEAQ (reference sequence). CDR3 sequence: CASSSTILNYEQYF. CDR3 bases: TGTGCCAGCAGCTCGACCATTTTAAACTACGAGCAGTACTTC.

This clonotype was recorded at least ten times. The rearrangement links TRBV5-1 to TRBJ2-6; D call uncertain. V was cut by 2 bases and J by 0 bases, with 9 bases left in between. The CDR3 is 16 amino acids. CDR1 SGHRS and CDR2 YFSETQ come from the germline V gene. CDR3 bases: TGCGCCAGCAGCTTTACACCCGGCTCTGGGGCCAACGTCCTGACTTTC. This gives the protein CASSFTPGSGANVLTF.

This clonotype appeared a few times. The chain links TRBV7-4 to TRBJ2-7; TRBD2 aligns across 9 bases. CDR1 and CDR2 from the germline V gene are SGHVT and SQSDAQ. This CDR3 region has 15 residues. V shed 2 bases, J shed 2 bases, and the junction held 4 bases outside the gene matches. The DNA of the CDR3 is TGTGCCAGCAGCTTAAATTCTAGCGGGACCTACGAGCAGTACTTC. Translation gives CASSLNSSGTYEQYF.